Below, 27 T cell receptor beta chains from the same sample are listed, as sequenced in a study of T cell responses to AZD1222 COVID-19 vaccine. Generated by immunoSEQ multiplex PCR, the TCRdb table keeps only in-frame clones and is missing some. The top ten hold about 2.8% of the sample, which has 95,000 or so clones, roughly 84% seen once. Source: peripheral blood, taken on day 0 of AZD1222 vaccination. Every receptor here comes from an adult in good health.

The V gene is TRBV6-2 or TRBV6-3, the J gene TRBJ1-5, with 8 positions matching TRBD1. The CDR3 covers 15 residues. In germline, CDR1 is MNHEY, CDR2 SVGEGT. Trimming took 5 bases from V and 4 from J; bases not matched to a gene: 7. CDR3 nucleotide sequence: TGTGCCAGCAGTGCTCGGACAGGGAGGAATCAGCCCCAGCATTTT. Translated, it gives CASSARTGRNQPQHF.

This clone was detected once. The gene calls are TRBV9 and TRBJ2-5, with 8 bases fitting TRBD1. The junction had 4 bases not matched to a gene; V was cut back by 2 bases and J by 4 bases. Germline V gene data show CDR1 as SGDLS and CDR2 as YYNGEE. CDR3 length: 14 amino acids. In DNA, the CDR3 is TGTGCCAGCAGCGTGGGACAGGCGCGAGAGACCCAGTACTTC. Translation: CASSVGQARETQYF.

J is TRBJ2-4 and V is TRBV6-5; 8 nucleotides agree with TRBD1. J lost 6 bases, V lost 6 bases, and 7 bases had no gene match. CDR3 length: 14 amino acids. Germline V gene sequence: CDR1 MNHEY, CDR2 SVGAGI. The CDR3 sequence is CASRDDRGRNIQYF. CDR3 bases: TGTGCCAGCAGGGACGACAGGGGCCGAAACATTCAGTACTTC.

This clone was seen more than once but under ten times. The chain uses TRBV6-5 and TRBJ1-2, with D perhaps TRBD1 (5 bases). Trimming took off 6 bases at V and 3 bases at J, with 11 bases between the two ends. Germline loops: CDR1 MNHEY, CDR2 SVGAGI. The CDR3 consists of 13 residues. The CDR3 protein is CASSWGGDYGYTF. CDR3 in DNA: TGTGCCAGCAGCTGGGGGGGAGACTATGGCTACACCTTC.

The V gene is TRBV6-2 or TRBV6-3, the J gene TRBJ1-5; D ambiguous. With 2 bases removed from V and 4 bases from J, the gap between germline ends came to 24 bases. Germline lookup yields CDR1 MNHEY and CDR2 SVGEGT. This CDR3 spans 19 amino acids. The CDR3 DNA reads TGTGCCAGCAGTTACCCGAGAGTCCCGGGAGCCCAACAAAATCAGCCCCAGCATTTT. This gives the protein CASSYPRVPGAQQNQPQHF.

This clone was seen only once. This chain connects TRBV7-2 to TRBJ2-1, with a weak D call TRBD2 (5 bases). From germline, CDR1 is SGHTA and CDR2 FQGNSA. V lost 5 bases and J 3 bases, leaving 11 bases between the germline ends. This CDR3 has 14 amino acids. The CDR3: CASSHQRNYNEQFF. Here the CDR3 DNA reads TGTGCCAGCAGCCACCAGCGGAACTACAATGAGCAGTTCTTC.

The chain joins TRBV11-2 to TRBJ2-4; D remains unclear. Per germline, CDR1 SGHAT and CDR2 FQNNGV. This CDR3 contains 12 residues. The V end lost 7 bases, the J end lost 0 bases, and 4 bases lay between the germline ends. CDR3 residues: CASNGAKNIQYF. In nucleotides, the CDR3 is TGTGCCAGCAACGGAGCCAAAAACATTCAGTACTTC.

The chain links TRBV28 to TRBJ1-2, with TRBD1 matching over 10 bases. The CDR3 is made up of 14 amino acids. CDR1 MDHEN and CDR2 SYDVKM come from the germline V gene. After removal of 11 bases from V and 2 bases from J, the junction contained 8 bases not matched to a gene. CDR3 nucleotide sequence: TGTGCCGTTTTTGTGGACAGGGGGAACTATGGCTACACCTTC. Protein product: CAVFVDRGNYGYTF.

V is TRBV6-4 and J is TRBJ2-7; 10 positions agree with TRBD1. The germline V gene has CDR1 MRHNA and CDR2 SNTAGT. This CDR3 comprises 11 residues. This CDR3 is CGPTGGDEQYF. CDR3 nucleotides: TGTGGGCCGACAGGGGGCGACGAGCAGTACTTC.

In DNA, the CDR3 is TGTGCCAGCAGTCGGTCTCAGGGTACACCCCTCCACTTT. Amino acids: CASSRSQGTPLHF. The chain uses TRBV6-5 and TRBJ1-6; D is possibly TRBD1 (5 bases). V was cut by 5 bases and J by 11 bases, with 13 bases left in between. This CDR3 contains 13 residues. Germline assignment: CDR1 MNHEY and CDR2 SVGAGI.

The rearrangement uses TRBV30 and TRBJ1-2; TRBD1 might be the D (6 bases). The CDR3 spans 13 residues. Deletions cut 5 bases from V and 0 bases from J, with 10 bases between. Per germline, CDR1 GTSNPN and CDR2 SVGIG (reference sequence). The CDR3 is CAWRTETNYGYTF. CDR3 in DNA: TGTGCCTGGCGGACAGAAACTAACTATGGCTACACCTTC.

The CDR3 spells CATRDPATTEAFF. Written as DNA, the CDR3 is TGTGCCACCAGAGATCCCGCGACCACTGAAGCTTTCTTT. The chain is built from TRBV24-1 and TRBJ1-1; D is uncertain. CDR3 size: 13 residues. Trimming removed 7 bases at V and 4 bases at J, with 12 bases between. Per germline, CDR1 KGHDR and CDR2 SFDVKD.

The chain recombines TRBV30 with TRBJ1-2; D might be TRBD1 (6 bases). Germline V gene data show CDR1 as GTSNPN and CDR2 as SVGIG (reference sequence). Trimming removed 3 bases at V and 8 bases at J, with 16 bases between. This CDR3 has 13 amino acids. The CDR3 region is CAWRRDRPWGYTF. The CDR3 region has the DNA TGTGCCTGGAGGCGAGACAGGCCTTGGGGCTACACCTTC.

The chain has TRBV30 and TRBJ1-5; 10 bases are a match to TRBD1. The V segment lost 4 bases and the J segment 8 bases; nucleotides outside the gene matches: 8. The CDR3 is made up of 14 amino acids. Germline V gives CDR1 GTSNPN, CDR2 SVGIG (reference sequence). The CDR3 DNA sequence: TGTGCCTGGACCCCGGGACAGGGGAGGGAGCCCCAGCATTTT. It encodes CAWTPGQGREPQHF.

As DNA, the CDR3 is TGCGCCAGCAGCTGGGACGGAAAAGAAGCTTTCTTT. This codes for CASSWDGKEAFF. The chain employs TRBV5-1 and TRBJ1-1, with TRBD1 as a possible D gene (5 bases). Germline CDR1 and CDR2: SGHRS and YFSETQ. The germline V and J ends were trimmed by 3 bases and 8 bases, with 11 bases remaining between them. The CDR3 length is 12 residues.

The V call is TRBV27, the J call TRBJ1-2; TRBD1 aligns across 7 bases. This CDR3 is 15 amino acids long. Germline loops: CDR1 MNHEY, CDR2 SMNVEV (reference sequence). The V gene end was trimmed by 5 bases and the J gene end by 4 bases; junction bases not matched to a gene: 10. The CDR3 DNA follows: TGTGCCAGCAGTAGGCAGGGGGGTACGGGCTATGGCTACACCTTC. This codes for CASSRQGGTGYGYTF.

This clone was found once. The V and J genes are TRBV29-1 and TRBJ2-3; 9 bases align to TRBD2. J lost 0 bases, V lost 1 base, and 2 bases had no gene match. The germline gives CDR1 SQVTM, CDR2 ANQGSEA. CDR3 length: 15 amino acids. The CDR3 loop reads CSVEGLAGSTDTQYF. The CDR3 nucleotides read TGCAGCGTTGAAGGCCTAGCGGGGAGCACAGATACGCAGTATTTT.

CDR3 sequence (DNA): TGTGCCAGCAGCCGACAGGCACAAGAGACCCAGTACTTC. Its translation: CASSRQAQETQYF. The chain carries TRBV7-9 and TRBJ2-5; weak D call: TRBD1 (6 bases). CDR3 length equals 13 residues. The ends were cut back, 5 bases at V and 2 bases at J, with 9 bases in the middle. Germline assignment: CDR1 SEHNR and CDR2 FQNEAQ (reference sequence).

This clone has a handful of counts. The chain links TRBV5-8 to TRBJ2-2; D call uncertain. CDR1 is SGHTS and CDR2 is YDEGEE in the germline V gene. This CDR3 region has 14 residues. V was pared by 2 bases and J by 3 bases, with 8 bases between. CDR3 coding DNA: TGTGCCAGCAGCTTAACTACCTACACCGGGGAGCTGTTTTTT. It translates to CASSLTTYTGELFF.

The chain joins TRBV2 to TRBJ2-3; D ambiguous. The CDR3 is made up of 13 amino acids. Germline V CDR1 and CDR2: SNHLY, FYNNEI. V shed 7 bases and J shed 3 bases, with 11 bases lying between them. The CDR3 is CASTQERTDTQYF. The CDR3 DNA reads TGTGCCAGCACCCAGGAGAGGACAGATACGCAGTATTTT.

J is TRBJ2-1 and V is TRBV30; 9 bases map to TRBD2. Germline CDR1 is GTSNPN and CDR2 is SVGIG (reference sequence). V lost 3 bases and J lost 4; bases outside the gene matches: 7. The CDR3 totals 15 residues. This chain's CDR3 is CAWRVLAGPYNEQFF. The CDR3 coding sequence is TGTGCCTGGAGGGTTCTAGCGGGGCCTTACAATGAGCAGTTCTTC.

The chain is built from TRBV9 and TRBJ1-6; D is ambiguous. The V gene's germline CDR1 is SGDLS and CDR2 YYNGEE. The CDR3 length is 14 residues. V dropped 1 base and J dropped 9 bases, with 11 bases sitting between them. Here the CDR3 reads CASSVSVGFSPLHF. CDR3 coding DNA: TGTGCCAGCAGCGTATCGGTTGGGTTTTCACCCCTCCACTTT.

The V call is TRBV10-3, the J call TRBJ2-7; D is unresolved. V lost 0 bases, J lost 2 bases, and 14 bases lay in between. The CDR3 contains 16 residues. Germline V gene lookup returns CDR1 ENHRY and CDR2 SYGVKD. CDR3 DNA sequence: TGTGCCATCAGTGAGTCGACGGTGACTTTTACCTACGAGCAGTACTTC. Translated: CAISESTVTFTYEQYF.

The chain joins TRBV19 to TRBJ1-5; D gene ambiguous. The CDR3 sequence is 13 residues long. The germline CDR1 and CDR2 sequences are LNHDA and SQIVND (reference sequence). Trimming took off 7 bases at V and 6 bases at J, with 13 bases between the two ends. The chain's CDR3 is CASTGGLGQPQHF. CDR3 nucleotide sequence: TGTGCCAGTACCGGAGGGCTCGGTCAGCCCCAGCATTTT.

V is TRBV7-6 and J is TRBJ1-1; 7 bases align to TRBD1. There are 12 residues in the CDR3. Germline values: CDR1 SGHVS, CDR2 FNYEAQ. Losses at the gene ends were 8 bases for V and 4 bases for J; bases not matched to a gene: 4. Written as DNA, the CDR3 is TGTGCCAGCCAGGGGGGGCGCACTGAAGCTTTCTTT. It yields the protein CASQGGRTEAFF.

The V call is TRBV29-1, the J call TRBJ1-2; perhaps TRBD1 as D (6 bases). The V gene lost 5 bases and the J gene lost 3 bases, with 13 bases spanning the gap. The CDR3 extends over 13 amino acids. Germline V gives CDR1 SQVTM, CDR2 ANQGSEA. CDR3 nucleotide sequence: TGCAGCGTTACCTTGGGGGGCTACTATGGCTACACCTTC. Amino acid sequence: CSVTLGGYYGYTF. The full variable domain, completed using reference TRBV29-1 and TRBJ1-2, is SAVISQKPSRDICQRGTSLTIQCQVDSQVTMMFWYRQQPGQSLTLIATANQGSEATYESGFVIDKFPISRPNLTFSTLTVSNMSPEDSSIYLCSVTLGGYYGYTFGSGTRLTVV.

Note on this clone: Other DNA sequences from this sample encode an identical CDR3 as well. The chain is built from TRBV19 and TRBJ1-5; 8 bases match TRBD1. The CDR3 extends over 16 amino acids. Germline trimming cut 3 bases from V and 7 bases from J; bases unmatched to any gene: 11. Germline CDR1 is LNHDA and CDR2 is SQIVND (reference sequence). The CDR3: CASSIVGQGAGQPQHF. The CDR3 coding sequence is TGTGCCAGTAGTATTGTTGGGCAGGGGGCAGGGCAGCCCCAGCATTTT.